What follows are 5 T cell receptor beta chains derived from one specimen sequenced in a study of blood T cell repertoires in COVID-19. Here immunoSEQ multiplex PCR was the method, and the copy in TCRdb shows in-frame clones only, minus some. The data show 150,000 to 200,000 clones, with nearly 90% seen just once and about a fifth held by the top ten. The sequenced sample consisted of peripheral blood. Receptors originate from a man aged 55 to 69 with active or convalescent COVID-19.

The V gene is TRBV5-4, the J gene TRBJ2-1; 10 bases agree with TRBD2. The junction had 8 bases not matched to a gene; V was cut back by 4 bases and J by 7 bases. The CDR3 covers 15 residues. Germline V CDR1 and CDR2: SGHNT, YYREEE (reference sequence). CDR3: CASSTRAGGLNEQFF. For the CDR3, the DNA is TGTGCCAGCAGCACCCGAGCGGGGGGGCTTAATGAGCAGTTCTTC.

This chain links TRBV5-1 with TRBJ2-2; 7 positions match TRBD1. CDR1 is SGHRS, CDR2 YFSETQ, per germline. The junction had 5 bases not matched to a gene; V was cut back by 6 bases and J by 3 bases. The CDR3 covers 14 residues. The CDR3 DNA sequence: TGCGCCAGCATGGGACAGACCTACACCGGGGAGCTGTTTTTT. It yields the protein CASMGQTYTGELFF.

The CDR3 here is CASSPDGEKLFF. The CDR3 bases are TGTGCCAGCAGCCCAGACGGTGAAAAACTGTTTTTT. The chain employs TRBV3-1 (or the pseudogene TRBV3-2) and TRBJ1-4; D remains ambiguous. Germline values: CDR1 LGHDT, CDR2 YNNKEL (reference sequence). Trimming stripped 4 bases from V and 7 bases from J, with 7 bases between. The CDR3 length is 12 residues.

This clone came up a few times. The chain couples TRBV29-1 to TRBJ2-3; the match to TRBD2 covers 8 bases. V gave up 8 bases and J gave up 6 bases; unmatched junction bases: 10. The CDR3 has 13 residues. Germline CDR1 reads SQVTM; CDR2 reads ANQGSEA. Written as DNA, the CDR3 is TGCAGCACTATAGCGGGGAATAGGGATACGCAGTATTTT. Residues: CSTIAGNRDTQYF.

CDR3 amino acids: CASSLESVQETQYF. The CDR3, as DNA: TGCGCCAGCAGCTTGGAAAGCGTACAAGAGACCCAGTACTTC. The chain is built from TRBV5-1 and TRBJ2-5; D is undetermined. Deletions cut 0 bases from V and 2 bases from J, with 8 bases between. The CDR3 runs 14 residues. Germline V CDR1 and CDR2: SGHRS, YFSETQ. The full variable domain, with the rest looked up from reference TRBV5-1 and TRBJ2-5, is KAGVTQTPRYLIKTRGQQVTLSCSPISGHRSVSWYQQTPGQGLQFLFEYFSETQRNKGNFPGRFSGRQFSNSRSEMNVSTLELGDSALYLCASSLESVQETQYFGPGTRLLVL.